These T cell receptor beta chains were read from a single sample in a study of regulatory T cells in long-lasting Graves disease. TCRdb processed the multiplex PCR reads anew with MiXCR; each CDR3 protein has one entry. The sample contains approximately 350,000 distinct CDR3 sequences, 15% to 20% of which appear only once. This sample also appeared in a second study, on T cells in Graves' hyperthyroidism and ophthalmopathy.

Source: peripheral blood mononuclear cells (PBMCs), taken at new diagnosis, from a patient treated with antithyroid drugs. These receptors originate from a woman in her late teens or twenties with Graves disease. CDR3s include the opening cysteine and the closing phenylalanine or tryptophan. Each record gives: clone size, J gene, D gene, V gene, CDR3 protein, CDR3 DNA. The D gene is left open where the match is weak. Clone size, where shown, is once, few, many, or a class for clones that have expanded.

few	TRBJ2-1	TRBD2	TRBV9	CASSVGSRGGFSEQFF	TGTGCCAGCAGCGTAGGGTCGCGGGGGGGTTTTAGTGAGCAGTTCTTC
once	TRBJ2-7	TRBD1	TRBV11-2	CASSYEGQGQYEQYF	TGTGCCAGCAGCTACGAGGGACAGGGTCAATACGAGCAGTACTTC
NA	TRBJ1-2	TRBD1	TRBV3-1	CASSPLAAGGKGGYTF	TGTGCCAGCAGCCCACTCGCGGCAGGGGGCAAAGGAGGCTACACCTTC
many	TRBJ2-1	TRBD1	TRBV7-9	CASSHETGYEQFF	TGTGCCAGCAGCCACGAGACAGGGTATGAGCAGTTCTTC
many	TRBJ2-3	NA	TRBV29-1	CSVDPLVDPTSTDTQYF	TGCAGCGTTGACCCCCTCGTGGACCCCACTAGCACAGATACGCAGTATTTT
few	TRBJ1-1	TRBD1	TRBV29-1	CSVEDLGGQDTEAFF	TGCAGCGTTGAAGATCTTGGGGGACAGGACACTGAAGCTTTCTTT
many	TRBJ1-5	NA	TRBV13	CASSVGGSNQPQHF	TGTGCCAGCAGTGTCGGTGGCAGCAATCAGCCCCAGCATTTT
NA	TRBJ2-3	NA	TRBV5-4	CASSSGGPTTDTQYF	TGTGCCAGCAGTTCGGGGGGCCCCACCACAGATACGCAGTATTTT
many	TRBJ2-2	TRBD1	TRBV27	CASSWQGAIAGELFF	TGTGCCAGCAGTTGGCAGGGGGCTATCGCCGGGGAGCTGTTTTTT
NA	TRBJ1-1	TRBD1	TRBV20-1	CSAPDRRNTEAFF	TGCAGTGCTCCGGACAGGCGGAACACTGAAGCTTTCTTT
NA	TRBJ2-1	TRBD2	TRBV3-1	CASSRIGGLAGTGEQFF	TGTGCCAGCAGCCGGATCGGGGGACTAGCGGGTACAGGGGAGCAGTTCTTC
many	TRBJ2-4	NA	TRBV20-1	CSALSIGGDIQYF	TGCAGTGCACTCAGTATTGGGGGAGACATTCAGTACTTC
NA	TRBJ2-5	NA	TRBV5-1	CASHREWGETQYF	TGCGCCAGCCACAGGGAATGGGGAGAGACCCAGTACTTC
many	TRBJ2-7	TRBD2	TRBV27	CASSLRLAGIYEQYF	TGTGCCAGCAGTTTACGACTAGCGGGAATCTACGAGCAGTACTTC
many	TRBJ1-5	TRBD1	TRBV5-6	CASSGGTADSNQPQHF	TGTGCCAGCAGCGGCGGGACAGCTGATAGCAATCAGCCCCAGCATTTT
many	TRBJ1-1	NA	TRBV28	CASRSSGRLAFF	TGTGCCAGCAGGTCCTCCGGTCGTTTGGCTTTCTTT
NA	TRBJ2-7	NA	TRBV7-2	CASSAGTTKAYEQYF	TGTGCCAGCAGCGCAGGGACGACGAAGGCCTACGAGCAGTACTTC
many	TRBJ1-5	TRBD1	TRBV6-1	CASSKQGAHNQPQHF	TGTGCCAGCAGTAAACAGGGGGCTCACAATCAGCCCCAGCATTTT
NA	TRBJ2-1	NA	TRBV14	CASSHVQGGAYNEQFF	TGTGCCAGCAGCCATGTACAGGGTGGCGCCTACAATGAGCAGTTCTTC
NA	TRBJ1-2	NA	TRBV19	CATNKGVDYGYTF	TGTGCCACTAATAAGGGGGTAGACTATGGCTACACCTTC
many	TRBJ2-7	NA	TRBV12-5	CASGTVARTSNYEQYF	TGTGCTAGTGGTACTGTTGCCAGGACATCGAACTACGAGCAGTACTTC
few	TRBJ2-1	TRBD2	TRBV7-2	CASSSHGRGGNNEQFF	TGTGCCAGCAGCTCCCATGGGCGGGGGGGCAACAATGAGCAGTTCTTC
many	TRBJ2-2	NA	TRBV30	CGGANTGELFF	TGTGGGGGCGCGAACACCGGGGAGCTGTTTTTT
NA	TRBJ1-2	NA	TRBV7-9	CASSLVDYGYTF	TGTGCCAGCAGCTTAGTTGACTATGGCTACACCTTC
NA	TRBJ1-6	NA	TRBV2	CASRLINSPLHF	TGTGCCAGCCGACTGATCAATTCACCCCTCCACTTT
NA	TRBJ1-5	NA	TRBV28	CAGQESKQPQHF	TGTGCCGGGCAGGAATCGAAACAGCCCCAGCATTTT
many	TRBJ2-5	NA	TRBV3-1	CASSHADSLLQETQYF	TGTGCCAGCAGCCACGCAGACAGCCTCCTCCAAGAGACCCAGTACTTC
many	TRBJ1-5	NA	TRBV7-7	CASSVTRGQPQHF	TGTGCTAGCAGCGTAACAAGGGGTCAGCCCCAGCATTTT
NA	TRBJ2-1	TRBD2	TRBV20-1	CSARYSGGARVDEQFF	TGCAGTGCCAGATATAGCGGGGGGGCCAGGGTCGATGAGCAGTTCTTC
NA	TRBJ1-1	TRBD1	TRBV5-1	CASSLFAGGLNTEAFF	TGCGCCAGCAGCTTGTTCGCAGGGGGTCTGAACACTGAAGCTTTCTTT
many	TRBJ2-1	TRBD1	TRBV7-8	CASSLLGTGTGVDEQFF	TGTGCCAGCAGCTTATTAGGGACCGGGACAGGGGTCGATGAGCAGTTCTTC
NA	TRBJ2-3	NA	TRBV10-3	CAISESVGRSTDTQYF	TGTGCCATCAGTGAGTCTGTTGGCCGAAGCACAGATACGCAGTATTTT
many	TRBJ2-1	TRBD1	TRBV12-3/TRBV12-4	CASSFNPGQGGNEQFF	TGTGCCAGCAGTTTTAACCCCGGACAGGGAGGCAATGAGCAGTTCTTC
many	TRBJ2-3	NA	TRBV20-1	CSAARRQMSTDTQYF	TGCAGTGCTGCCCGGAGACAGATGAGCACAGATACGCAGTATTTT
many	TRBJ2-1	NA	TRBV12-3/TRBV12-4	CASTLTAVYNEQFF	TGTGCCAGCACCTTAACAGCGGTGTACAATGAGCAGTTCTTC
many	TRBJ2-2	TRBD1	TRBV30	CASDRGATAGELFF	TGTGCCTCAGACAGGGGCGCGACGGCCGGGGAGCTGTTTTTT
many	TRBJ2-7	TRBD1	TRBV29-1	CSVEGDRGREQYF	TGCAGCGTTGAAGGGGACAGGGGGCGTGAGCAGTACTTC
few	TRBJ1-6	NA	TRBV3-1	CASSPGSYSPLHF	TGTGCCAGCAGTCCAGGGTCTTATTCACCCCTCCACTTT
many	TRBJ2-1	NA	TRBV10-3	CAISEGNEQFF	TGTGCCATCAGTGAGGGCAATGAGCAGTTCTTC
many	TRBJ1-2	TRBD1	TRBV3-1	CASSQDPAGGAEGYTF	TGTGCCAGCAGCCAAGACCCGGCAGGGGGCGCGGAAGGCTACACCTTC
NA	TRBJ2-2	NA	TRBV6-4	CASSTDSHTGELFF	TGTGCCAGCAGCACCGACTCTCACACCGGGGAGCTGTTTTTT
many	TRBJ2-1	NA	TRBV7-8	CASSLAQHQGGSYNEQFF	TGTGCCAGCAGCTTAGCCCAGCATCAGGGCGGGTCCTACAATGAGCAGTTCTTC
many	TRBJ2-1	NA	TRBV6-2/TRBV6-3	CASSATSRGRVEVNYNEQFF	TGTGCCAGCAGTGCTACTTCTAGGGGCAGGGTAGAGGTCAACTACAATGAGCAGTTCTTC
few	TRBJ2-5	TRBD2	TRBV11-2	CASSSGLAGPVSQETQYF	TGTGCCAGCAGCTCGGGACTAGCGGGACCAGTAAGCCAAGAGACCCAGTACTTC
few	TRBJ1-6	NA	TRBV6-9	CASSYELRVAYNSPLHF	TGTGCCAGCAGTTACGAACTAAGAGTGGCCTATAATTCACCCCTCCACTTT
many	TRBJ2-1	TRBD1	TRBV12-3/TRBV12-4	CASRHRTGGSNNEQFF	TGTGCCAGCAGGCATCGTACAGGGGGCTCGAACAATGAGCAGTTCTTC
many	TRBJ2-1	TRBD2	TRBV20-1	CSARASGGYNEQFF	TGCAGTGCTAGAGCCAGCGGGGGGTACAATGAGCAGTTCTTC
few	TRBJ1-4	NA	TRBV5-6	CASSPGGGISNEKLFF	TGTGCCAGCAGCCCCGGAGGTGGGATCTCTAATGAAAAACTGTTTTTT
many	TRBJ2-3	NA	TRBV12-5	CASGFAGRDTQYF	TGTGCTAGTGGTTTCGCGGGGAGAGATACGCAGTATTTT
many	TRBJ1-5	NA	TRBV11-2	CASSLSGGGYQPQHF	TGTGCCAGCAGCTTATCGGGGGGGGGGTATCAGCCCCAGCATTTT
NA	TRBJ2-7	TRBD1	TRBV2	CASRKGADHEQYF	TGTGCCAGCAGGAAGGGGGCAGACCACGAGCAGTACTTC
many	TRBJ2-7	NA	TRBV28	CASSWGGRRRGGEQYF	TGTGCCAGCAGTTGGGGGGGACGCAGGAGGGGGGGCGAGCAGTACTTC
NA	TRBJ1-4	TRBD1	TRBV2	CASSFGQGNGEKLFF	TGTGCCAGCAGTTTTGGACAGGGGAACGGTGAAAAACTGTTTTTT
many	TRBJ1-5	TRBD1	TRBV28	CASSLSGQGNQPQHF	TGTGCCAGCAGTTTATCGGGACAGGGCAATCAGCCCCAGCATTTT
many	TRBJ2-7	NA	TRBV20-1	CSARRDASSYEQYF	TGCAGTGCTAGACGGGACGCCTCATCCTACGAGCAGTACTTC
few	TRBJ2-2	TRBD2	TRBV10-3	CAISYLAGVGNTGELFF	TGTGCCATCAGTTACCTAGCGGGAGTTGGTAACACCGGGGAGCTGTTTTTT
few	TRBJ1-1	NA	TRBV6-2/TRBV6-3	CASSYRREEAFF	TGTGCCAGCAGTTATAGGAGGGAGGAGGCTTTCTTT